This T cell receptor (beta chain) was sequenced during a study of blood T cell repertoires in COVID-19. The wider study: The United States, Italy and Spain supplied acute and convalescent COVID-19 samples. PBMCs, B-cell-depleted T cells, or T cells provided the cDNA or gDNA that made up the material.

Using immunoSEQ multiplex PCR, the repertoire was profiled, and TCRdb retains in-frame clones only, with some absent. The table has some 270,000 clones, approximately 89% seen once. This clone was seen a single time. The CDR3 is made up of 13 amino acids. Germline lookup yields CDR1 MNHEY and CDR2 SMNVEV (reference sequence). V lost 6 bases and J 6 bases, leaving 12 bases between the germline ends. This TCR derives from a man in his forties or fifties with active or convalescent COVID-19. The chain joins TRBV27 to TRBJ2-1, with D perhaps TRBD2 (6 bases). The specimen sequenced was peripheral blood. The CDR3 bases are TGTGCCAGCAGAGGGGAGGAGGTCAATGAGCAGTTCTTC. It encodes CASRGEEVNEQFF.